One and the same sample provided the 17 T cell receptor beta chains below, sequenced in a study of technical replicates of blood from a few donors. TCRdb keeps only in-frame clones here, not all; method: immunoSEQ multiplex PCR. The sample lists about 74,000 clones, more than 85% seen once, with under 0.3% in the top ten. Sequencing input: T cells isolated from PBMCs. All receptors derive from a human donor in good health.

V usage is TRBV28 and J usage is TRBJ2-3; the match to TRBD1 covers 10 bases. CDR3 size: 17 residues. The J segment lost 5 bases and the V segment lost 4 bases, leaving 12 bases of the junction unmatched. Germline CDR1 MDHEN, CDR2 SYDVKM. CDR3 sequence reads: CASSWGTGALGGDTQYF. The CDR3 nucleotides read TGTGCCAGCAGTTGGGGGACAGGGGCCCTCGGTGGAGATACGCAGTATTTT.

The chain links TRBV7-9 to TRBJ2-1, with D perhaps matching TRBD1 (6 bases). CDR3 length: 15 amino acids. CDR1 SEHNR and CDR2 FQNEAQ come from the germline V gene (reference sequence). V shed 2 bases and J shed 0 bases, with 8 bases lying between them. CDR3 bases: TGTGCCAGCAGCTTAACAGGGACCTCCTACAATGAGCAGTTCTTC. It codes for CASSLTGTSYNEQFF.

The chain is built from TRBV4-2 and TRBJ2-7; TRBD1 matches at 7 bases. The CDR3 loop spans 19 amino acids. The ends lost 4 bases at V and 2 bases at J; junction bases unmatched: 20. In germline, CDR1 is LGHNA, CDR2 YNFKEQ. The CDR3 loop is CASSPPVGQVSYKAYEQYF. The CDR3 nucleotides read TGTGCCAGCAGCCCACCCGTTGGACAGGTTTCTTACAAGGCCTACGAGCAGTACTTC.

The V and J genes are TRBV14 and TRBJ2-1; maybe TRBD2 (6 bases). The CDR3 sequence is 16 residues long. Between the trimmed V and J ends, which lost 3 bases and 6 bases, there was a span of 18 bases. Germline CDR1 and CDR2: SGHDN and FVKESK. CDR3 DNA: TGTGCCAGCAGCCACCCACTAGCCCCTAGCCCCAATGAGCAGTTCTTC. Protein sequence: CASSHPLAPSPNEQFF.

The chain employs TRBV18 and TRBJ1-2, with 7 bases aligning to TRBD1. The CDR3 contains 15 residues. Germline V gene lookup returns CDR1 KGHSH and CDR2 LQKENI. V trimming: 0 bases; J trimming: 10 bases; junction bases outside the gene matches: 11. The CDR3 loop is CASSPPSGTVMAYTF. The CDR3 nucleotides read TGTGCCAGCTCACCACCCTCCGGGACAGTTATGGCCTACACCTTC.

The chain has TRBV6-5 and TRBJ1-3; 8 nucleotides match TRBD1. The CDR3 contains 15 residues. V was clipped by 8 bases and J by 4 bases; unmatched bases: 10. Germline CDR1 and CDR2: MNHEY and SVGAGI. CDR3 loop: CASRRGQARGNTIYF. In nucleotides, the CDR3 is TGTGCCAGCCGCCGGGGACAGGCTAGAGGAAACACCATATATTTT.

J is TRBJ2-7 and V is TRBV19, with unresolved D. Germline CDR1 LNHDA, CDR2 SQIVND (reference sequence). The CDR3 loop spans 14 amino acids. Trimming shortened V by 5 bases and J by 0 bases, and 11 bases separated the two germline ends. CDR3 amino acids: CASSVSWSSYEQYF. The CDR3 bases are TGTGCCAGTAGTGTTAGCTGGAGCTCCTACGAGCAGTACTTC.

The chain couples TRBV30 to TRBJ1-6; TRBD1 matches at 7 bases. CDR1 is GTSNPN and CDR2 is SVGIG in the germline V gene (reference sequence). The CDR3 runs 14 residues. The V segment lost 2 bases and the J segment 9 bases; nucleotides outside the gene matches: 7. In nucleotides, the CDR3 is TGTGCCTGGAGTCCGGGACAGTCTTCTTCACCCCTCCACTTT. Amino acid sequence: CAWSPGQSSSPLHF.

The chain has TRBV9 and TRBJ1-1, with TRBD1 as a possible D gene (6 bases). Germline loops: CDR1 SGDLS, CDR2 YYNGEE. V gave up 0 bases and J gave up 2 bases, with 14 bases separating them. The CDR3 sequence is 16 residues long. CDR3 sequence: CASSVGTASSNTEAFF. CDR3 DNA sequence: TGTGCCAGCAGCGTAGGGACAGCATCATCTAACACTGAAGCTTTCTTT. Complete variable domain (other parts from reference TRBV9 and TRBJ1-1): DSGVTQTPKHLITATGQRVTLRCSPRSGDLSVYWYQQSLDQGLQFLIQYYNGEERAKGNILERFSAQQFPDLHSELNLSSLELGDSALYFCASSVGTASSNTEAFFGQGTRLTVV.

The rearrangement links TRBV15 to TRBJ2-7, with 9 bases aligning to TRBD2. The CDR3 runs to 15 residues. CDR1 LNHNV and CDR2 YYDKDF come from the germline V gene (reference sequence). V was pared by 4 bases and J by 6 bases, with 10 bases of the junction left unmatched. This CDR3 reads CATSKLVSGGSEQYF. In DNA form, the CDR3 reads TGTGCCACCAGCAAACTGGTCAGCGGGGGGTCCGAGCAGTACTTC.

The chain carries TRBV7-8 and TRBJ1-4; 9 bases agree with TRBD1. Per germline, CDR1 SGHVS and CDR2 FQNEAQ. V shed 4 bases, J shed 8 bases, and the junction held 11 bases outside the gene matches. CDR3 size: 16 residues. CDR3 region: CASSSDYRGRWEKLFF. The CDR3 nucleotides read TGTGCCAGCAGCTCGGATTACAGGGGGCGATGGGAAAAACTGTTTTTT.

This clone was counted a few times. V is TRBV7-9 and J is TRBJ2-7, with D perhaps matching TRBD2 (6 bases). Germline lookup yields CDR1 SEHNR and CDR2 FQNEAQ (reference sequence). This CDR3 comprises 12 residues. Trimming took 5 bases from V and 7 from J, leaving 12 bases between them. CDR3 in DNA: TGTGCCAGCAGCGTGGGACTCCAAGAGCAGTACTTC. It yields the protein CASSVGLQEQYF. Drawing the rest from reference TRBV7-9 and TRBJ2-7, the complete variable domain is DTGVSQNPRHKITKRGQNVTFRCDPISEHNRLYWYRQTLGQGPEFLTYFQNEAQLEKSRLLSDRFSAERPKGSFSTLEIQRTEQGDSAMYLCASSVGLQEQYFGPGTRLTVT.

The chain recombines TRBV12-5 with TRBJ1-4; 10 bases fit TRBD1. V shed 0 bases, J shed 8 bases, and the junction held 9 bases outside the gene matches. Germline V gene lookup returns CDR1 LGHNT and CDR2 FRNRAP. There are 17 residues in the CDR3. CDR3 residues: CASGLVLVRDRGEKLFF. For the CDR3, the DNA is TGTGCTAGTGGTTTGGTACTCGTCCGGGACAGGGGCGAAAAACTGTTTTTT. Variable domain in full (rest from reference TRBV12-5 and TRBJ1-4): DARVTQTPRHKVTEMGQEVTMRCQPILGHNTVFWYRQTMMQGLELLAYFRNRAPLDDSGMPKDRFSAEMPDATLATLKIQPSEPRDSAVYFCASGLVLVRDRGEKLFFGSGTQLSVL.

The chain joins TRBV30 to TRBJ2-7; D is perhaps TRBD1 (6 bases). The CDR3 runs 13 residues. V shed 0 bases and J shed 9 bases, with 15 bases lying between them. Germline V gives CDR1 GTSNPN, CDR2 SVGIG (reference sequence). The chain's CDR3 is CAWSVNQQGRQYF. As DNA, the CDR3 is TGTGCCTGGAGTGTAAATCAACAGGGCCGGCAGTACTTC.

This chain links TRBV27 with TRBJ2-1, with 7 nucleotides matching TRBD1. Germline-derived CDR1 and CDR2 are MNHEY and SMNVEV (reference sequence). J gave up 4 bases and V 5 bases, and 5 bases lay outside the gene matches. The CDR3 has 14 amino acids. This chain's CDR3 is CASSLPGQYNEQFF. As DNA, the CDR3 is TGTGCCAGCAGTCTCCCGGGACAGTACAATGAGCAGTTCTTC.

This chain connects TRBV13 to TRBJ2-7, with 13 bases that match TRBD2. Per the germline V gene, CDR1 is PRHDT and CDR2 is FYEKMQ (reference sequence). The CDR3 sequence is 14 residues long. The junction had 2 bases not matched to a gene; V was cut back by 5 bases and J by 4 bases. CDR3 protein: CASSTSGGGYEQYF. CDR3 nucleotides: TGTGCCAGCAGCACTAGCGGGGGGGGGTACGAGCAGTACTTC.

V is TRBV6-5 and J is TRBJ2-7; 7 bases map to TRBD2. Germline CDR1 MNHEY, CDR2 SVGAGI. The ends lost 5 bases at V and 2 bases at J; junction bases unmatched: 6. CDR3 length: 14 residues. The CDR3 DNA follows: TGTGCCAGCAGTCCCGGGACTACTCCCTACGAGCAGTACTTC. It specifies CASSPGTTPYEQYF.